These 9 T cell receptor beta chains originate from one sample sequenced in a study of identical twins. One entry per CDR3 protein, called by TCRdb with MiXCR from the 5' RACE reads. The sample has 500,000 to 550,000 distinct CDR3 sequences, around 20% seen once. This same sample was also part of a study on yellow fever vaccine responses in identical twins.

Input material: CD4+ T cells sorted from blood. The receptors derive from a woman aged 18-29 years in good health.

This clonotype appeared a few times. The chain combines TRBV4-1 with TRBJ2-2; D is unclear. This CDR3 region has 13 residues. Germline loops: CDR1 MGHRA, CDR2 YSYEKL. Trimming took 0 bases from V and 7 from J, leaving 6 bases between them. CDR3 loop: CASSQEPGGELFF. For the CDR3, the DNA is TGCGCCAGCAGCCAAGAGCCCGGCGGGGAGCTGTTTTTT.

This clonotype has a handful of counts. The chain has TRBV12-3 or TRBV12-4 and TRBJ2-1; TRBD2 matches at 11 bases. This CDR3 has 15 amino acids. J lost 8 bases, V lost 6 bases, and 9 bases had no gene match. Here the CDR3 DNA reads TGTGCCAGCAGGAGCCTAGCGGGAGGTTTAGATGAGCAGTTCTTC. Its protein is CASRSLAGGLDEQFF.

The chain combines TRBV12-3 or TRBV12-4 with TRBJ2-3; D unresolved. V dropped 3 bases and J dropped 2 bases, with 9 bases sitting between them. The CDR3 consists of 14 residues. The DNA of the CDR3 is TGTGCCAGCAGTTTTGGGGTACACACAGATACGCAGTATTTT. It codes for CASSFGVHTDTQYF.

This clonotype was seen more than once but under ten times. V usage is TRBV6-1 and J usage is TRBJ1-5; 7 positions match TRBD1. Per germline, CDR1 MNHNS and CDR2 SASEGT. The J segment lost 3 bases and the V segment lost 6 bases, leaving 5 bases of the junction unmatched. The CDR3 length is 14 residues. The CDR3 bases are TGTGCCAGCAGCCTCGACAGGGCCAATCAGCCCCAGCATTTT. This gives the protein CASSLDRANQPQHF.

This clonotype was seen a handful of times. CDR3 sequence reads: CASSRSGTTDTQYF. In DNA form, the CDR3 reads TGCGCCAGCAGCCGAAGCGGAACCACAGATACGCAGTATTTT. V and J are TRBV4-1 and TRBJ2-3; perhaps TRBD2 as D (5 bases). CDR1 is MGHRA, CDR2 YSYEKL, per germline. Trimming removed 4 bases at V and 2 bases at J, with 10 bases between. This CDR3 comprises 14 residues.

This chain connects TRBV7-9 to TRBJ2-1; 12 positions agree with TRBD1. Germline CDR1 reads SEHNR; CDR2 reads FQNEAQ (reference sequence). This CDR3 has 16 amino acids. The J segment lost 6 bases and the V segment lost 5 bases, leaving 8 bases of the junction unmatched. CDR3 bases: TGTGCCAGCAGCGGGGACAGGGGGCACAGGGGCAATGAGCAGTTCTTC. Translating gives CASSGDRGHRGNEQFF.

The rearrangement joins TRBV4-1 to TRBJ2-5; TRBD2 aligns across 8 bases. Trimming removed 0 bases from V and 1 base from J; junction bases left unmatched: 4. Germline CDR1 is MGHRA and CDR2 is YSYEKL. This CDR3 spans 16 amino acids. CDR3 sequence: CASSQDLRGVQETQYF. CDR3 in DNA: TGCGCCAGCAGCCAAGATTTGCGGGGGGTCCAAGAGACCCAGTACTTC.

The chain links TRBV20-1 to TRBJ2-7; 7 bases align to TRBD1. CDR1 and CDR2 (germline): DFQATT, SNEGSKA (reference sequence). Trimming removed 6 bases from V and 6 bases from J; junction bases left unmatched: 8. The CDR3 length is 12 residues. This chain's CDR3 is CSARTPGGEQYF. Here the CDR3 DNA reads TGCAGTGCAAGAACTCCAGGGGGCGAGCAGTACTTC.

V is TRBV10-2 and J is TRBJ1-5, with TRBD1 matching over 9 bases. The germline gives CDR1 WSHSY, CDR2 SAAADI. V lost 4 bases to trimming and J lost 7 bases; unmatched junction nucleotides: 8. The CDR3 is 15 amino acids. The CDR3 nucleotides read TGCGCCAGCAGTGTTGGGACAGGGTGGGAACAGCCCCAGCATTTT. Translating gives CASSVGTGWEQPQHF.